This T cell receptor beta chain comes out of a study of blood T cell repertoires in COVID-19. Study-level background: Acute and convalescent COVID-19 samples came from the United States, Italy and Spain. The cDNA or gDNA used as material had been derived from T cells, B-cell-depleted T cells, or PBMCs.

Original data processing: Estimated nucleated cell counts came from reference gene primer amplification. Clones were read by immunoSEQ multiplex PCR, and TCRdb kept only the in-frame ones, dropping some. V and J calls plus clone size are reproduced from that table; the DNA served to infer D and trimming. The sample consists of roughly 250,000 clones, approximately 82% of them appearing once. Trimming shortened V by 0 bases and J by 4 bases, and 8 bases separated the two germline ends. The CDR3 covers 14 residues. Germline lookup yields CDR1 MNHEY and CDR2 SVGAGI. This clone has a single count. The V call is TRBV6-5, the J call TRBJ2-3, with D perhaps TRBD1 (6 bases). The clonotype was recovered from a woman of 80 years or more with active or convalescent COVID-19. The sequencing sample was made of peripheral blood. Here the CDR3 DNA reads TGTGCCAGCAGTTACTCGTACAGGGCAGATACGCAGTATTTT. Its translation is CASSYSYRADTQYF.